Only a few counts were recorded for the clone carrying this T cell receptor (beta chain). Original processing notes: Per sample, the median was around 100,000 TCRs, with values from approximately 25,000 to 650,000. TCRdb reprocessed the RACE reads via MiXCR and lists one record per CDR3 protein. The V and J calls shown here were made by TCRdb, not taken from the authors' results. The sample records about 190,000 distinct CDR3 sequences, under 30% being singletons. These data originate in a study of human T cells and chemical hapten exposure. Study context: Upper-back patches of 0.01% DPC were read at 6 days.

This CDR3 region has 13 residues. The V gene lost 5 bases and the J gene lost 6 bases, with 13 bases spanning the gap. CDR1 SEHNR and CDR2 FQNEAQ come from the germline V gene (reference sequence). The time point is: patch test 3, about 24 weeks after DPC sensitization. Sample treatment: therapeutic diphenylcyclopropenone sensitization with weekly scalp DPC. Those who donated were patients with alopecia, 18 to 70 years of age, and suitable for DPC. The chain employs TRBV7-9 and TRBJ1-1; possibly TRBD1 for D (5 bases). This TCR derives from a woman aged 40-49 years with alopecia areata. Some clones in this sample may be carry-over from other donors' samples. The material was whole blood, obtained in connection with sensitization to the hapten diphenylcyclopropenone (DPC). This CDR3 is CASSPPRGAEAFF. In DNA form, the CDR3 reads TGTGCCAGCAGCCCCCCCCGGGGCGCTGAAGCTTTCTTT.